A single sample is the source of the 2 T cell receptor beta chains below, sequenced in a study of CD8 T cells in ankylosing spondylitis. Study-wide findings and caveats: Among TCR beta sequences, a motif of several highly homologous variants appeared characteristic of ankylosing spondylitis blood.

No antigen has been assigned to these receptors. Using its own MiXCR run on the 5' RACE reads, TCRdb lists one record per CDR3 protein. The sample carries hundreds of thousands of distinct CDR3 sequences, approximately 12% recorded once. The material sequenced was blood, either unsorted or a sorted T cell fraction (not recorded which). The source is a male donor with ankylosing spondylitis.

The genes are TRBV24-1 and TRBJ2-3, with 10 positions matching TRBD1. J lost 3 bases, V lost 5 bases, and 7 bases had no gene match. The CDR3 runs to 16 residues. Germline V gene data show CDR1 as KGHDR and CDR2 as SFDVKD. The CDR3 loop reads CATSVARTGGTDTQYF. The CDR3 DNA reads TGTGCCACCAGTGTCGCCAGGACAGGGGGGACAGATACGCAGTATTTT.

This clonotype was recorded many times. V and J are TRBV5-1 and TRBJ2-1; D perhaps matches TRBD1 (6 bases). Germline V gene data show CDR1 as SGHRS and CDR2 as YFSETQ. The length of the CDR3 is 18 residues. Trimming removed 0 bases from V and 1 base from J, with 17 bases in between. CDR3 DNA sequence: TGCGCCAGCAGCTTGGCCTATGGCAGGGGAAGGTCCTACAATGAGCAGTTCTTC. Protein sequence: CASSLAYGRGRSYNEQFF.